The rows below give T cell receptor beta chains drawn from one sample of a study of cytomegalovirus exposure and HLA in healthy donors. Assay: immunoSEQ multiplex PCR; the TCRdb copy retains only in-frame clones and omits some. This repertoire shows 200,000 to 250,000 clones, roughly 84% found once; its top ten account for roughly 1.3%. Material: PBMCs. All receptors come from a human donor in good health. Each CDR3 is given with its conserved first and last residue. Each record gives: V gene, J gene, clone size, D gene, CDR3 protein, CDR3 DNA. A D gene is named only where the DNA matches it firmly. Some rows mark clone size as missing; the rest say once, few, many or name a class of expanded clone.

TRBV27	TRBJ2-7	NA	TRBD1	CASSFIGTGGREQYF	TGTGCCAGCAGTTTCATAGGGACAGGGGGCCGCGAGCAGTACTTC
TRBV28	TRBJ1-5	NA	NA	CASSRVEGRINQPQHF	TGTGCCAGCAGCCGCGTGGAGGGGAGGATCAATCAGCCCCAGCATTTT
TRBV27	TRBJ2-7	NA	NA	CASSLARQPSYEQYF	TGTGCCAGCAGTTTAGCGAGACAGCCGTCCTACGAGCAGTACTTC
TRBV7-3	TRBJ2-3	once	TRBD2	CASSSGTSVTQYF	TGTGCCAGCAGCTCCGGGACTAGTGTTACGCAGTATTTT
TRBV19	TRBJ1-5	once	TRBD1	CASSIVSRDRVYSNQPQHF	TGTGCCAGTAGTATAGTATCCCGGGACAGGGTCTATAGCAATCAGCCCCAGCATTTT
TRBV5-1	TRBJ2-3	NA	TRBD2	CASSYSGSPADTQYF	TGCGCCAGCAGCTATAGCGGGAGCCCAGCAGATACGCAGTATTTT
TRBV4-1	TRBJ2-4	NA	NA	CASSQSQPRGGKNIQYF	TGCGCCAGCAGCCAATCACAACCCAGGGGTGGCAAAAACATTCAGTACTTC
TRBV5-1	TRBJ2-1	NA	NA	CASSRRQEINEQFF	TGCGCCAGCAGCCGAAGACAGGAGATCAATGAGCAGTTCTTC
TRBV7-2	TRBJ1-5	NA	NA	CASSLQSNQPQHF	TGTGCCAGCAGCTTACAGAGCAATCAGCCCCAGCATTTT
TRBV20-1	TRBJ1-2	NA	NA	CSARDGYGYTF	TGCAGTGCTAGAGACGGTTATGGCTACACCTTC